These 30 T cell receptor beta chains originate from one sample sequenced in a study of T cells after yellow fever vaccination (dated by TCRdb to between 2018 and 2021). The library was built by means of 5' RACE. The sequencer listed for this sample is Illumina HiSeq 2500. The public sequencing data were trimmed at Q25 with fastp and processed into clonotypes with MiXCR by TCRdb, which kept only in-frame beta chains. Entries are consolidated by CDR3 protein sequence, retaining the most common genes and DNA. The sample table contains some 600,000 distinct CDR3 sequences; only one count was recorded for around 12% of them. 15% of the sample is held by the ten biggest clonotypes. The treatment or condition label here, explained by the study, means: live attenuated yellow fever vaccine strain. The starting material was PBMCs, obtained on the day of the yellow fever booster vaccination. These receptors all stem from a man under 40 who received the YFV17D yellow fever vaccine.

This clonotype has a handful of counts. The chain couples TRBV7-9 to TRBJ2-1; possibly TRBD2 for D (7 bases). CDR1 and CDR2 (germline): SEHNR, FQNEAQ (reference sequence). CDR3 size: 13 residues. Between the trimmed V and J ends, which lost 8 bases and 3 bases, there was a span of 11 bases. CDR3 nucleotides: TGTGCCAGCGGGGGGGCTTTCTACAATGAGCAGTTCTTC. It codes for CASGGAFYNEQFF.

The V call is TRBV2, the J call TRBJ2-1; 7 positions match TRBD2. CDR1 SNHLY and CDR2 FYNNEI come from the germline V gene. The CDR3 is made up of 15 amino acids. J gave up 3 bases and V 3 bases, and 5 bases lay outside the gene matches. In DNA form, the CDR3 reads TGTGCCAGCAGTGATCCGGGGACTAACTACAATGAGCAGTTCTTC. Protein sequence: CASSDPGTNYNEQFF.

For the CDR3, the DNA is TGTGCCACCAACTATGCAGGTTACTACAATGAGCAGTTCTTC. Its translation is CATNYAGYYNEQFF. The genes are TRBV15 and TRBJ2-1; D remains ambiguous. The germline V gene encodes CDR1 LNHNV and CDR2 YYDKDF (reference sequence). This CDR3 contains 14 residues. Deletions cut 7 bases from V and 3 bases from J, with 13 bases between.

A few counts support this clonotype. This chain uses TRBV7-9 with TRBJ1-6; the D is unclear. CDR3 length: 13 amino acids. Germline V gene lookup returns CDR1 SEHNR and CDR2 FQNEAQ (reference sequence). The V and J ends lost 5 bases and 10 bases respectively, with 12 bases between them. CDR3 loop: CASSELEVSPLHF. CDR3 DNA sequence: TGTGCCAGCAGCGAACTCGAGGTATCACCCCTCCACTTT.

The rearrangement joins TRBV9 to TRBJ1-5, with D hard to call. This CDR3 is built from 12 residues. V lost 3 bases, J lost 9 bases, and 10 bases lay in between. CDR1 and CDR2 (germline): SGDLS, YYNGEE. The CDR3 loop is CASSGVVGPQHF. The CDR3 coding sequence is TGTGCCAGCAGCGGTGTAGTAGGGCCCCAGCATTTT. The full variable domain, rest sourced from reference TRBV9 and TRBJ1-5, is DSGVTQTPKHLITATGQRVTLRCSPRSGDLSVYWYQQSLDQGLQFLIQYYNGEERAKGNILERFSAQQFPDLHSELNLSSLELGDSALYFCASSGVVGPQHFGDGTRLSIL.

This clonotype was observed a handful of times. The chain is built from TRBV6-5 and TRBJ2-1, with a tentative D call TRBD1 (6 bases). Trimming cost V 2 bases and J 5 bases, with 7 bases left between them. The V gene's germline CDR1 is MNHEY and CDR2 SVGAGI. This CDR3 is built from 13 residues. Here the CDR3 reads CASSYTGNNEQFF. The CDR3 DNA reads TGTGCCAGCAGTTACACAGGGAACAATGAGCAGTTCTTC.

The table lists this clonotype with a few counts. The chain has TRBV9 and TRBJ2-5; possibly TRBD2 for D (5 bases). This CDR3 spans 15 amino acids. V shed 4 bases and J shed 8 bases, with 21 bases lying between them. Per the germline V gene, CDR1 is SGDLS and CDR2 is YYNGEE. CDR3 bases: TGTGCCAGCAGCCCCCGGGGAGCGGAAGGGTATACCCAGTACTTC. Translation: CASSPRGAEGYTQYF.

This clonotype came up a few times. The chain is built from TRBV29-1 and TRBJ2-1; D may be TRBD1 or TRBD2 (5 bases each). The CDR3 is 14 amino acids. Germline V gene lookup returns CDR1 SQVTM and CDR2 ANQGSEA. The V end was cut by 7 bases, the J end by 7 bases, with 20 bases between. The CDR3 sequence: CSAEGSPRVNEQFF. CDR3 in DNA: TGCAGCGCCGAGGGGTCCCCTAGGGTGAATGAGCAGTTCTTC.

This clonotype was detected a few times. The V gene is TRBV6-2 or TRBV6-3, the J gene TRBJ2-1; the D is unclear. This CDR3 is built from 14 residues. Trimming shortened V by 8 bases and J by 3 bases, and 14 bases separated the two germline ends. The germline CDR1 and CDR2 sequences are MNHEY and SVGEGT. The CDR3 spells CASQSQTGYNEQFF. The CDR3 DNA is TGTGCCAGCCAGAGTCAGACGGGCTACAATGAGCAGTTCTTC.

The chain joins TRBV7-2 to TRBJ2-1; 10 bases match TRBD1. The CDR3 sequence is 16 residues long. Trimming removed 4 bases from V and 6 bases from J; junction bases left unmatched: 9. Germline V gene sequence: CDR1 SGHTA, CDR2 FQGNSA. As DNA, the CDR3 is TGTGCCAGCAGCTCAAAAGGCAGGACAGGGGGCAATGAGCAGTTCTTC. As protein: CASSSKGRTGGNEQFF.

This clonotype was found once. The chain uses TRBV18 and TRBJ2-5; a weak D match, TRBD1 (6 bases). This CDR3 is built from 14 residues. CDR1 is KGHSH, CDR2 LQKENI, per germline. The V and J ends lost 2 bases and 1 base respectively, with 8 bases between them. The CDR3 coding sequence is TGTGCCAGCTCACCAGGGACAATCCAAGAGACCCAGTACTTC. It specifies CASSPGTIQETQYF.

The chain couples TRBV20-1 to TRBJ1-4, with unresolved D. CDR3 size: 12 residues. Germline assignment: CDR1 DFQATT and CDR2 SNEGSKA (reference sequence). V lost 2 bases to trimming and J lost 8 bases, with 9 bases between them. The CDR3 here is CSARFAGEKLFF. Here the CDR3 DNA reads TGCAGTGCTAGATTTGCGGGCGAAAAACTGTTTTTT.

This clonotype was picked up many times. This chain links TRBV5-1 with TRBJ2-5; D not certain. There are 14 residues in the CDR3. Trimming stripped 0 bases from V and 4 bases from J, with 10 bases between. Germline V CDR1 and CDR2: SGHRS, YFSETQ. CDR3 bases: TGCGCCAGCAGCTTGGAACGTTTGTCAGAGACCCAGTACTTC. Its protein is CASSLERLSETQYF.

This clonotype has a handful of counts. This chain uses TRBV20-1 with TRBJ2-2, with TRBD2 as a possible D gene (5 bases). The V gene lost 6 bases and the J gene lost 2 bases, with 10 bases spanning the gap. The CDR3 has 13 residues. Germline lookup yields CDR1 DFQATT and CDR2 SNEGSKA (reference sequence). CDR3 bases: TGCAGTGCAAAGAGCGGAAACACCGGGGAGCTGTTTTTT. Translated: CSAKSGNTGELFF.

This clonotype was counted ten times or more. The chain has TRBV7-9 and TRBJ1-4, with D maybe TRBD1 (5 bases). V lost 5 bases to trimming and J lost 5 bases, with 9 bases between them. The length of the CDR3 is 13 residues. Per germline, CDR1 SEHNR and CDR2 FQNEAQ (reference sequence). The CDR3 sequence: CASSRDRNEKLFF. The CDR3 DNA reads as TGTGCCAGCAGCCGGGACCGAAATGAAAAACTGTTTTTT.

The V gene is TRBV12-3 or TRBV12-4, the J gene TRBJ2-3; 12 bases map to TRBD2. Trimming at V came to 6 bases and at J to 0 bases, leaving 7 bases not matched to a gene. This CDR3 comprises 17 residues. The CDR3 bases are TGTGCCAGCAGCTTCCGGACTAGCGGGGCAAGCACAGATACGCAGTATTTT. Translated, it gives CASSFRTSGASTDTQYF.

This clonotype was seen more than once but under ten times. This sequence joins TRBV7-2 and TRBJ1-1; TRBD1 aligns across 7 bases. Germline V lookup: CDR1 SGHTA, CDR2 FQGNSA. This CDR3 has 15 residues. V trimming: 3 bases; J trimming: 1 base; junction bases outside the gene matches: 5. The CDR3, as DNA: TGTGCCAGCAGCTTCACAGGGGTCACGAACACTGAAGCTTTCTTT. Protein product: CASSFTGVTNTEAFF. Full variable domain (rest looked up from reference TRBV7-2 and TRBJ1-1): GAGVSQSPSNKVTEKGKDVELRCDPISGHTALYWYRQSLGQGLEFLIYFQGNSAPDKSGLPSDRFSAERTGGSVSTLTIQRTQQEDSAVYLCASSFTGVTNTEAFFGQGTRLTVV.

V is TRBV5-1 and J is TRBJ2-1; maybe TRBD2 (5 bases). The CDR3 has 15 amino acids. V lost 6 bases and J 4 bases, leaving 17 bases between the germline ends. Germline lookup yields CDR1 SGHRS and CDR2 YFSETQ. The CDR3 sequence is CASTETGNSYNEQFF. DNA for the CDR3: TGCGCCAGCACCGAAACGGGAAATTCTTACAATGAGCAGTTCTTC.

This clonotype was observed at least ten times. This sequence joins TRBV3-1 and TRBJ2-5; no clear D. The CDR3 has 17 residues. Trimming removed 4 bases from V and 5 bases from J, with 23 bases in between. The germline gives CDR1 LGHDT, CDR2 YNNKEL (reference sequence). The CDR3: CASSPLGIAERWETQYF. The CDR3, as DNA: TGTGCCAGCAGCCCCCTCGGAATAGCTGAACGTTGGGAGACCCAGTACTTC.

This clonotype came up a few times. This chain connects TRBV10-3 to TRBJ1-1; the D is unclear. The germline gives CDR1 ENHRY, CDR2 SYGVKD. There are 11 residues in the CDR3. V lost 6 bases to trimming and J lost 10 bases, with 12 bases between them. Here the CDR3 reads CAIRSEALAFF. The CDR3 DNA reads TGTGCCATCAGGTCAGAGGCCCTAGCTTTCTTT.

CDR3 loop: CAISDKGQGAYEQYF. The CDR3 coding sequence is TGTGCCATCAGTGATAAAGGACAGGGGGCCTACGAGCAGTACTTC. The chain employs TRBV10-3 and TRBJ2-7, with 10 bases that match TRBD1. The CDR3 spans 15 residues. V gave up 3 bases and J gave up 2 bases; unmatched junction bases: 4. In germline, CDR1 is ENHRY, CDR2 SYGVKD.

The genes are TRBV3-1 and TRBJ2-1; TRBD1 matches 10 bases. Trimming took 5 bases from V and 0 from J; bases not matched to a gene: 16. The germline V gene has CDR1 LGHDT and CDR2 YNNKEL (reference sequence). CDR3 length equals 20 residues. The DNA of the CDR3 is TGTGCCAGCAGCAACGGCGTCGGGACAGGGGCGAACCGCTCCTACAATGAGCAGTTCTTC. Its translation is CASSNGVGTGANRSYNEQFF.

DNA of the CDR3: TGCGCCAGCAGCCACGGGAGGGAGGGAGAGACCCAGTACTTC. Residues: CASSHGREGETQYF. The chain joins TRBV4-3 to TRBJ2-5, with 8 positions matching TRBD2. Germline CDR1 and CDR2: LGHNA and YSLEER. Losses at the gene ends were 3 bases for V and 4 bases for J; bases not matched to a gene: 4. This CDR3 has 14 amino acids.

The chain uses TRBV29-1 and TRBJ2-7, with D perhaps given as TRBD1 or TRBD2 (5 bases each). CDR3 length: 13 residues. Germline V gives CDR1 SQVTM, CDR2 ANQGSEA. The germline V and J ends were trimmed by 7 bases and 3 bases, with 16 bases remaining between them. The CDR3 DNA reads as TGCAGCGCTACGAGAACTGGGGGCTACGAGCAGTACTTC. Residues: CSATRTGGYEQYF.

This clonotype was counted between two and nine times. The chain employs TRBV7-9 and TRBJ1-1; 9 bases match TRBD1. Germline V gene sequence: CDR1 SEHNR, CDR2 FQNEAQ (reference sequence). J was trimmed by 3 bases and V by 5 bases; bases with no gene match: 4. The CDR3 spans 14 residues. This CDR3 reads CASSPRDRDTEAFF. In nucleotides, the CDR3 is TGTGCCAGCAGCCCGCGGGACAGGGACACTGAAGCTTTCTTT.

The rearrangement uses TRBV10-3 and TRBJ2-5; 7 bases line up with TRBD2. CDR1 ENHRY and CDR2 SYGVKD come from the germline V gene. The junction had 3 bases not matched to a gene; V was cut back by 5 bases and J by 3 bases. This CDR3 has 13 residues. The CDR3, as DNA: TGTGCCATCAGTTCCAGCGGGAAAGAGACCCAGTACTTC. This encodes CAISSSGKETQYF.

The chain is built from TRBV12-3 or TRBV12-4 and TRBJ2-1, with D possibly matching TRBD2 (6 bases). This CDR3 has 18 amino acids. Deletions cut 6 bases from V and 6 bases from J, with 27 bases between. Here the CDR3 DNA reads TGTGCCAGCAGCTTCCTAGCGAGTGGGAGAGGGCGTGGCAATGAGCAGTTCTTC. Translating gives CASSFLASGRGRGNEQFF.

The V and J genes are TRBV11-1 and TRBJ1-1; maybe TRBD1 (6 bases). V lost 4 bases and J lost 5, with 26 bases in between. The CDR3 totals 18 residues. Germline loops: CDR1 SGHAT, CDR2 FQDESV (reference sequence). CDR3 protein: CASSYPRDKALPGTEAFF. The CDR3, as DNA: TGTGCCAGCAGCTACCCCCGGGACAAGGCCCTTCCGGGTACTGAAGCTTTCTTT.

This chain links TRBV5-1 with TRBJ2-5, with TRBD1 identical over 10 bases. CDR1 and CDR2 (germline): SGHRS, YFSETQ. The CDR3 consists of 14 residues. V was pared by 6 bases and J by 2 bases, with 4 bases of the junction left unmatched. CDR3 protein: CASTPGQGQETQYF. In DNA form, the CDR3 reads TGCGCCAGCACCCCGGGACAGGGGCAAGAGACCCAGTACTTC.

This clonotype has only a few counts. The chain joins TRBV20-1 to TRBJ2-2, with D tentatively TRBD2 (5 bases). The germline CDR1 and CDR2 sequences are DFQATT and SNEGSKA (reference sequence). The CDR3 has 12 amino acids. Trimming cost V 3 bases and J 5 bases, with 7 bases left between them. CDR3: CSARRATGELFF. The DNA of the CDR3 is TGCAGTGCTAGGAGGGCGACCGGGGAGCTGTTTTTT.